This T cell receptor (beta chain) is drawn from a study of early T cells in non-severe SARS-CoV-2 infection. Study findings and constraints: The matching step, a VDJdb search, favored anti-spike CD8 responses and missed private and CD4 specificities.

The TCR library protocol attached unique molecular identifiers to the individual cDNA molecules. Via MiXCR, TCRdb re-called the 5' RACE reads, giving one row per CDR3 protein. The table shows about 33,000 distinct CDR3 sequences, with over 4.5% occurring only once. This clonotype has ten or more counts. Its antigen is unidentified. The CDR3 covers 13 residues. Germline-derived CDR1 and CDR2 are MGHDK and SYGVNS. Germline trimming cut 4 bases from V and 4 bases from J; bases unmatched to any gene: 0. The clonotype was recovered from an adult who was a healthcare worker with PCR-confirmed SARS-CoV-2 infection or an uninfected control (not recorded which). The sample consisted of whole blood. The chain recombines TRBV25-1 with TRBJ1-5; TRBD1 aligns across 8 bases. The chain's CDR3 is CASSGTGNQPQHF. CDR3 sequence (DNA): TGTGCCAGCAGTGGGACAGGGAATCAGCCCCAGCATTTT.